These 10 T cell receptor beta chains share one sample of origin, sequenced in a study of OX40 agonist ivuxolimab in advanced cancers. The table came from immunoSEQ multiplex PCR; TCRdb's copy has only in-frame clones and leaves some out. The table includes fewer than 85,000 clones, 65% to 90% detected once. The sample was CD4+ or CD8+ T cells sorted from blood, taken in a trial of the OX40 agonist ivuxolimab. The receptors stem from an adult with an advanced solid tumor such as melanoma, head and neck, liver or kidney cancer.

This chain joins TRBV7-9 and TRBJ2-5; 15 bases are shared with TRBD2. The J call could be wrong; TRBJ2-7 is a better fit for the DNA end. Germline assignment: CDR1 SEHNR and CDR2 FQNEAQ (reference sequence). The CDR3 is 14 residues long. For the CDR3, the DNA is TGTGCCAGCAGCCGGACTAGCGGGGGGGACGAGCAGTACTTC. Translated, it gives CASSRTSGGDEQYF.

This chain connects TRBV28 to TRBJ2-5; a weak D match, TRBD2 (6 bases). Deletions cut 3 bases from V and 4 bases from J, with 15 bases between. This CDR3 has 15 amino acids. Germline assignment: CDR1 MDHEN and CDR2 SYDVKM. The CDR3 here is CASSFVASARETQYF. CDR3 nucleotide sequence: TGTGCCAGCAGTTTTGTTGCTAGCGCCAGAGAGACCCAGTACTTC.

This clone has more than one count but fewer than ten. V gene TRBV21-1 combines with J gene TRBJ1-2; the table's D call of TRBD1 was not tested on the DNA. TRBV21-1 is marked as a pseudogene. CDR3 size: 14 residues. The CDR3 sequence: CASSAMTGSRGYTF. The CDR3 region has the DNA TGTGCCAGCAGCGCCATGACAGGGTCTCGAGGCTACACCTTC.

This clone came up once. The CDR3 bases are TGTGCCAGCAGCCCCGTGGATCAGGGTGCGGCTTTCTTT. Protein: CASSPVDQGAAFF. The chain is built from TRBV7-3 and TRBJ1-1, with a weak D call TRBD1 (5 bases). Trimming stripped 5 bases from V and 11 bases from J, with 18 bases between. CDR3 length: 13 residues. Germline-derived CDR1 and CDR2 are SGHTA and FQGTGA.

In its sample, this clone was seen a few times. The genes are TRBV7-2 and TRBJ1-6; D call uncertain. The CDR3 is made up of 15 amino acids. Germline loops: CDR1 SGHTA, CDR2 FQGNSA. V lost 4 bases and J lost 7, with 14 bases in between. For the CDR3, the DNA is TGTGCCAGCAGCTCGCCTCGGACGGGAAATTCACCCCTCCACTTT. This translates into CASSSPRTGNSPLHF.

V usage is TRBV27 and J usage is TRBJ2-5; 13 positions match TRBD2. The CDR3 covers 16 residues. Germline V CDR1 and CDR2: MNHEY, SMNVEV (reference sequence). After removal of 6 bases from V and 2 bases from J, the junction contained 6 bases not matched to a gene. The CDR3 DNA follows: TGTGCCAGCAGCCGAGGACTAGCGGGGGAGCAAGAGACCCAGTACTTC. It specifies CASSRGLAGEQETQYF.

The rearrangement links TRBV5-1 to TRBJ1-1, with D hard to call. V was trimmed by 2 bases and J by 3 bases, leaving 8 bases between them. The CDR3 length is 13 residues. Per the germline V gene, CDR1 is SGHRS and CDR2 is YFSETQ. The CDR3 protein is CASSFAPDTEAFF. CDR3 in DNA: TGCGCCAGCAGCTTCGCCCCCGACACTGAAGCTTTCTTT.

In this sample, this clone turned up once. The chain joins TRBV21-1 to TRBJ2-2; the table names TRBD1, a call not compared with the DNA. TRBV21-1 is listed as a pseudogene. CDR3 length equals 18 residues. CDR3 protein: CASSKEASGQTNTGELFF. The CDR3 DNA reads TGTGCCAGCAGCAAAGAGGCCTCGGGACAGACGAACACCGGGGAGCTGTTTTTT.

This chain uses TRBV11-2 with TRBJ1-1, with TRBD1 identical over 7 bases. The CDR3 runs to 14 residues. After removal of 5 bases from V and 7 bases from J, the junction contained 10 bases not matched to a gene. From germline, CDR1 is SGHAT and CDR2 FQNNGV. This chain's CDR3 is CASSPGQISSEAFF. CDR3 nucleotides: TGTGCCAGCAGCCCGGGACAGATCTCTAGTGAAGCTTTCTTT.

The gene calls are TRBV11-3 and TRBJ1-1, with D perhaps matching TRBD1 (5 bases). The CDR3 contains 20 residues. Trimming stripped 2 bases from V and 0 bases from J, with 25 bases between. Germline V lookup: CDR1 SGHNT, CDR2 YENEEA. CDR3 DNA: TGTGCCAGCAGCTTACCGAGGAGAGGCATGCAGGGAGATATGAACACTGAAGCTTTCTTT. Protein product: CASSLPRRGMQGDMNTEAFF.